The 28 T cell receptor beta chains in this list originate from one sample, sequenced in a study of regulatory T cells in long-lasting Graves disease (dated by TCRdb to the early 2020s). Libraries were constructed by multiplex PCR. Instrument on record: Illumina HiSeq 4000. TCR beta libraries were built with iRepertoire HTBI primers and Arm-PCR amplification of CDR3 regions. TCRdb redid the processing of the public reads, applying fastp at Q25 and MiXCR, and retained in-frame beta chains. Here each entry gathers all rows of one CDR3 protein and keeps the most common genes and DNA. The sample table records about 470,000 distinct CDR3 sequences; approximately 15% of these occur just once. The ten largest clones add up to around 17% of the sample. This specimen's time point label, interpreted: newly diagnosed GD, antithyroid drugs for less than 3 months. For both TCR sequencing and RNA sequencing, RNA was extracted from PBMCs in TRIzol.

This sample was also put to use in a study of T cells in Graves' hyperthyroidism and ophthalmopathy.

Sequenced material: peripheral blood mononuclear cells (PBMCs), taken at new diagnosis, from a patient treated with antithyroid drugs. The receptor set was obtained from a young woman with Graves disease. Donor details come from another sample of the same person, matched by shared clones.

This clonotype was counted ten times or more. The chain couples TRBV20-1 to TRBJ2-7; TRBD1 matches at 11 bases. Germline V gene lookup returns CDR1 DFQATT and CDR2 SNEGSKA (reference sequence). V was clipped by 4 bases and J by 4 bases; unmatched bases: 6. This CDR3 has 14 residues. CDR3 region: CSAIAGTGGYEQYF. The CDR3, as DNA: TGCAGTGCTATAGCTGGGACAGGGGGGTACGAGCAGTACTTC.

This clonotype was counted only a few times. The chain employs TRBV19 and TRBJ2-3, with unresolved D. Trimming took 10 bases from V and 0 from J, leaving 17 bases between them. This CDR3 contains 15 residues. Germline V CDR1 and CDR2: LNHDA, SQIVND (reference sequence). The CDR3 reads CATSLRSSSTDTQYF. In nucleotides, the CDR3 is TGTGCCACATCCCTCCGGTCCTCTAGCACAGATACGCAGTATTTT.

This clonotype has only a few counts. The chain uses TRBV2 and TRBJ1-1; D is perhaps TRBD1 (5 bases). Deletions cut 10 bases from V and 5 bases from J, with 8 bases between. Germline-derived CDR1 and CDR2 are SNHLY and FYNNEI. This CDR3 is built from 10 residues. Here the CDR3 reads CANGGTEAFF. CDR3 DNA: TGTGCCAACGGGGGAACTGAAGCTTTCTTT.

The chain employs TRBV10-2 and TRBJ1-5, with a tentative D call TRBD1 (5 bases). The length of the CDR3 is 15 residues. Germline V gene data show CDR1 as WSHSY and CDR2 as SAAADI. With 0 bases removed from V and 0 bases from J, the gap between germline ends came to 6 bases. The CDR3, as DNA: TGCGCCAGCAGTGAGTCGGGGCTTAGCAATCAGCCCCAGCATTTT. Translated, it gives CASSESGLSNQPQHF.

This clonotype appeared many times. The CDR3 spells CAWSISDSGSSQYF. For the CDR3, the DNA is TGTGCCTGGAGTATATCGGACAGCGGGTCGTCCCAGTACTTC. The rearrangement joins TRBV30 to TRBJ2-5; D is tentatively TRBD1 or TRBD2 (6 bases each). Germline-derived CDR1 and CDR2 are GTSNPN and SVGIG (reference sequence). This CDR3 is 14 amino acids long. Trimming removed 2 bases at V and 9 bases at J, with 19 bases between.

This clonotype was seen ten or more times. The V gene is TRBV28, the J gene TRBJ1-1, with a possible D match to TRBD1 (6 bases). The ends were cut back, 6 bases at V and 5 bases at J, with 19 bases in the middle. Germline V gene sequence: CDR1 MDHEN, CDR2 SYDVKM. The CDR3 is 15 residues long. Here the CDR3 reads CASRIAPGARTEAFF. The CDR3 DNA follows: TGTGCCAGCAGAATCGCCCCAGGGGCGCGAACTGAAGCTTTCTTT.

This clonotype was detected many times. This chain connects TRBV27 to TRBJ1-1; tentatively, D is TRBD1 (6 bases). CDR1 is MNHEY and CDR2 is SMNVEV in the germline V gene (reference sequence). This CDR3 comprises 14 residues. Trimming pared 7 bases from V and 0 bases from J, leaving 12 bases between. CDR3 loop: CASIKGGLNTEAFF. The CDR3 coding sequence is TGTGCCAGCATTAAAGGGGGACTGAACACTGAAGCTTTCTTT.

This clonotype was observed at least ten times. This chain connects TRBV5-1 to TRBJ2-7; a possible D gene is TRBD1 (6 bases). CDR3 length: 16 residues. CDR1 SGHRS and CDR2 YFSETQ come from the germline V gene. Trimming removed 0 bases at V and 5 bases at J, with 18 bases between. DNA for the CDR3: TGCGCCAGCAGCTTGGAGGGGGTTCCCCCGGGGCACGAGCAGTACTTC. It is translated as CASSLEGVPPGHEQYF. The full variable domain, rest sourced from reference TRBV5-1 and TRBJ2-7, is KAGVTQTPRYLIKTRGQQVTLSCSPISGHRSVSWYQQTPGQGLQFLFEYFSETQRNKGNFPGRFSGRQFSNSRSEMNVSTLELGDSALYLCASSLEGVPPGHEQYFGPGTRLTVT.

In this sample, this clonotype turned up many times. The CDR3 nucleotides are TGCAGTGCTAGACGGGGGGCAGGGGAAGAGACCCAGTACTTC. Its protein product is CSARRGAGEETQYF. V usage is TRBV20-1 and J usage is TRBJ2-5; TRBD2 might be the D (7 bases). The CDR3 is made up of 14 amino acids. Germline V gene lookup returns CDR1 DFQATT and CDR2 SNEGSKA (reference sequence). V lost 2 bases, J lost 3 bases, and 13 bases lay in between.

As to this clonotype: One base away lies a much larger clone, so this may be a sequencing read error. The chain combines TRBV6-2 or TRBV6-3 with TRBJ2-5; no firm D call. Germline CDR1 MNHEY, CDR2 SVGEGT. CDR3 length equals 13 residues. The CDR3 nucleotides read TGTGCCAGCAATTACTTCGGGCTAGGAACCCAGTACTTC. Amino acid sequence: CASNYFGLGTQYF.

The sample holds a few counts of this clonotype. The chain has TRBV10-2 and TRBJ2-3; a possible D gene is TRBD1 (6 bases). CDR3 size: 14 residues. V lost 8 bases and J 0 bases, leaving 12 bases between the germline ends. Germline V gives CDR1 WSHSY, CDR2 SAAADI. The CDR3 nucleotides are TGCGCCAGCGATGGGGGCGATAGCACAGATACGCAGTATTTT. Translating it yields CASDGGDSTDTQYF.

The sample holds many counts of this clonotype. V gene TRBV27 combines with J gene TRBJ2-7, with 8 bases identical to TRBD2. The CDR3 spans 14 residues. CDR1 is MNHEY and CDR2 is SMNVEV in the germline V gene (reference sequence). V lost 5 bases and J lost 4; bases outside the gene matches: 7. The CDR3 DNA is TGTGCCAGCAGTCTGGTAGCGGGATTTTACGAGCAGTACTTC. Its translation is CASSLVAGFYEQYF.

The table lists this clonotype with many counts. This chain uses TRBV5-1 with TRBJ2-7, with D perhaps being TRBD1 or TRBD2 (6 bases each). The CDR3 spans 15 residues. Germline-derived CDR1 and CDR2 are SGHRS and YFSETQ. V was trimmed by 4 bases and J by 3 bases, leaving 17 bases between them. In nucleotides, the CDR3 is TGCGCCAGCAGCCCGGAGGGACATGGCGACTACGAGCAGTACTTC. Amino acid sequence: CASSPEGHGDYEQYF.

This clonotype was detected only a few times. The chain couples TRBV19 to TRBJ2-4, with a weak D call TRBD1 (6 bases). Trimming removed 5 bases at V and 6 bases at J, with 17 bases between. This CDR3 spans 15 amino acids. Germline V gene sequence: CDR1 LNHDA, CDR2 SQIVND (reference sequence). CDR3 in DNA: TGTGCCAGTAGTGTGAGGGGGAACCTGAGAAACATTCAGTACTTC. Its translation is CASSVRGNLRNIQYF.

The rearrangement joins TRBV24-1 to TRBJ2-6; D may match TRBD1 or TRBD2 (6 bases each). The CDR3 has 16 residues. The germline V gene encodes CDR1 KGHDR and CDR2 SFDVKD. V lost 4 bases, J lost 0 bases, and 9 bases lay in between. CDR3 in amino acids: CATSDGGLSGANVLTF. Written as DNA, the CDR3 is TGTGCCACCAGTGACGGGGGCCTCTCTGGGGCCAACGTCCTGACTTTC.

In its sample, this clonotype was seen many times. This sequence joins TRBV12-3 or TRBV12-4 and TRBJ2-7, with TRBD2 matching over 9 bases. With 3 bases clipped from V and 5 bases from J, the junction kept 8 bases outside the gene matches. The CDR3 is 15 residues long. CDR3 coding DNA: TGTGCCAGCAGTTTGGTGCCTAGCGGGACGGACGAGCAGTACTTC. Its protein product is CASSLVPSGTDEQYF.

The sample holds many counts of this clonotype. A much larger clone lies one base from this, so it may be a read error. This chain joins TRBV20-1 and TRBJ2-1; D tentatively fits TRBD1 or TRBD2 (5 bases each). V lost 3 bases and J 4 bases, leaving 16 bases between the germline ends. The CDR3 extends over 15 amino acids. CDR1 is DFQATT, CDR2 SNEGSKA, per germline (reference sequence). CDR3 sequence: CSARGVGGRYNEQFF. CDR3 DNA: TGCAGTGCTAGGGGTGTTGGGGGTCGATACAATGAGCAGTTCTTC.

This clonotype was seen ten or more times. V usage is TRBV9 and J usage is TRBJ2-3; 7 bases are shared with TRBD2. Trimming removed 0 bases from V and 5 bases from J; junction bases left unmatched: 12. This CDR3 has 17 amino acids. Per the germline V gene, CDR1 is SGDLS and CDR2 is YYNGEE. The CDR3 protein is CASSVDRAGRSGDTQYF. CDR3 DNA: TGTGCCAGCAGCGTAGATCGAGCGGGGAGATCTGGAGATACGCAGTATTTT.

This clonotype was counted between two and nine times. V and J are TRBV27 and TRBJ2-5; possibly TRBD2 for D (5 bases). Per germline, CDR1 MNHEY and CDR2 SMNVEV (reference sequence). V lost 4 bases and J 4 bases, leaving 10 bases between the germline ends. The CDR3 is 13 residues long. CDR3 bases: TGTGCCAGCAGTTCGAGGGTAGGAGAGACCCAGTACTTC. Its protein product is CASSSRVGETQYF.

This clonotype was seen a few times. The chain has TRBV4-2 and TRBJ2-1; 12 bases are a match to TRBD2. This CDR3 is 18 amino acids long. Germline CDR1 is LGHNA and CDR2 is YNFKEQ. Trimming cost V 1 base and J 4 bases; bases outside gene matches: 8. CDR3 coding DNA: TGTGCCAGCAGCCAAGCAGTAGGAGGACTAGCGGGATACAATGAGCAGTTCTTC. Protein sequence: CASSQAVGGLAGYNEQFF.

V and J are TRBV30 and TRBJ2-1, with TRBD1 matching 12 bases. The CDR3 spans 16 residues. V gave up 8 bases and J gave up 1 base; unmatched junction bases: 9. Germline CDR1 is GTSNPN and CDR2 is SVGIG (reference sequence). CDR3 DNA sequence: TGTGCCGGAAAGGGGGACAGGGGGCGATCCTACAATGAGCAGTTCTTC. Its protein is CAGKGDRGRSYNEQFF.

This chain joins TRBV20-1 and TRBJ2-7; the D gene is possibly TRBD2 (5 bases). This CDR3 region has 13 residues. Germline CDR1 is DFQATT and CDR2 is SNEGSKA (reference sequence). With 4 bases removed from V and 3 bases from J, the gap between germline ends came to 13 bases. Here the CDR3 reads CSATHSGNYEQYF. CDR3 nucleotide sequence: TGCAGTGCTACTCACAGCGGAAACTACGAGCAGTACTTC.

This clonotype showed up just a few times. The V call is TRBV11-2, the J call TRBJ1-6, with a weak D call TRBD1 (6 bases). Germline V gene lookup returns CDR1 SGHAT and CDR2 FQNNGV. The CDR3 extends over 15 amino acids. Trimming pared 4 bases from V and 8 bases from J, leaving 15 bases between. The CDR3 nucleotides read TGTGCCAGCAGCTCCAACAGGGTAATGGATTCACCCCTCCACTTT. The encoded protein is CASSSNRVMDSPLHF.

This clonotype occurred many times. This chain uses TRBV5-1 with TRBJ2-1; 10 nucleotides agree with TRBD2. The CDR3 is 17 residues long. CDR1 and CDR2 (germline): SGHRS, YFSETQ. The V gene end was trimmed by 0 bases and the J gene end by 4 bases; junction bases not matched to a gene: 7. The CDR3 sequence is CASSLGPSGSSYNEQFF. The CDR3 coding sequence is TGCGCCAGCAGCTTGGGGCCTAGCGGGAGTTCGTACAATGAGCAGTTCTTC.

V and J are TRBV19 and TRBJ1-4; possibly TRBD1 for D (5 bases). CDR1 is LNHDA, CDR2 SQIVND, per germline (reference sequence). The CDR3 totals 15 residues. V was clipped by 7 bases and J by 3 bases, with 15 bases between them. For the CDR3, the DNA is TGTGCCAGTACCGATAGGGGTTGGTCTAATGAAAAACTGTTTTTT. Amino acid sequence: CASTDRGWSNEKLFF.

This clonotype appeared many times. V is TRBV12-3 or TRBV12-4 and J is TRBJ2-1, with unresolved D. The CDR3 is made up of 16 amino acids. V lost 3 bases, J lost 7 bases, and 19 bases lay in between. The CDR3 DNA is TGTGCCAGCAGTTTCTTAAACTCCCTTCTACGGAATGAGCAGTTCTTC. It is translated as CASSFLNSLLRNEQFF.

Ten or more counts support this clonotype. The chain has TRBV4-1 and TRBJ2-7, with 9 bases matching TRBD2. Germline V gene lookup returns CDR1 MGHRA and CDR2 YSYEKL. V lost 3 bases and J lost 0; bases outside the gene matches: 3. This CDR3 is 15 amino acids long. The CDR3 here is CASSHNSGSSYEQYF. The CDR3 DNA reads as TGCGCCAGCAGCCATAATAGCGGGAGCTCCTACGAGCAGTACTTC.

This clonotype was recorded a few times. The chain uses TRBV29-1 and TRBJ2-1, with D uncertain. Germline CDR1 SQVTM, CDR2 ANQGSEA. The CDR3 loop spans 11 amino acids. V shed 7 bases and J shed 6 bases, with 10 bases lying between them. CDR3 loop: CSGSFSNEQFF. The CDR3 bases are TGCAGCGGGAGCTTTAGCAATGAGCAGTTCTTC.